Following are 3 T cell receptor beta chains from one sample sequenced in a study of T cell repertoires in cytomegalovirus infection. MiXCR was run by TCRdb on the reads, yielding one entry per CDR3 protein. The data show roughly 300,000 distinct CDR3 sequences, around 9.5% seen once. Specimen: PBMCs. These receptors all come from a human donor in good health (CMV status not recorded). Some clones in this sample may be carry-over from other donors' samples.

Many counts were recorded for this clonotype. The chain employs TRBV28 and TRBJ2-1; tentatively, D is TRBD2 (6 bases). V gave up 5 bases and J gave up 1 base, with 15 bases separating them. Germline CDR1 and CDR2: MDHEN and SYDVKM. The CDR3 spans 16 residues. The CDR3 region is CASSPRRGGSYNEQFF. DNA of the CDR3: TGTGCCAGCAGTCCTCGGAGGGGCGGATCCTACAATGAGCAGTTCTTC.

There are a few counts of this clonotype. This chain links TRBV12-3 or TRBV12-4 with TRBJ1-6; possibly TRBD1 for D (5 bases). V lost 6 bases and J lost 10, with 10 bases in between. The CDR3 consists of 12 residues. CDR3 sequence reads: CASSPWGSPLHF. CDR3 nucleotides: TGTGCCAGCAGCCCCTGGGGGTCACCCCTCCACTTT.

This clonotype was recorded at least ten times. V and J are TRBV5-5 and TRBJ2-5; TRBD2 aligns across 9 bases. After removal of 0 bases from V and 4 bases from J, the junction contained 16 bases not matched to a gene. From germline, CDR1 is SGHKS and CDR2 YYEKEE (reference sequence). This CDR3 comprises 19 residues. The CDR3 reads CASSLGPAGGTLWGETQYF. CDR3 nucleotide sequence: TGTGCCAGCAGCTTGGGCCCAGCGGGGGGAACCCTTTGGGGAGAGACCCAGTACTTC.